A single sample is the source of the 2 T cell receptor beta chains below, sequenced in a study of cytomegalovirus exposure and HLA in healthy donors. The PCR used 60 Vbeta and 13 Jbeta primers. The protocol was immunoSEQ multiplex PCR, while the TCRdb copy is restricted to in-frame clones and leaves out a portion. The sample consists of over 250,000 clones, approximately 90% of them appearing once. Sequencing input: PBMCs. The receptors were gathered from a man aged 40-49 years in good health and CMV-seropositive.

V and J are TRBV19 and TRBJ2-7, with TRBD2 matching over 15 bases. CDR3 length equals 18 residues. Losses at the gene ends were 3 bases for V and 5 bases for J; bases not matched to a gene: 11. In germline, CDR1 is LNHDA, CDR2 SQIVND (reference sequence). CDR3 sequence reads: CASSISPGLAGGPNEQYF. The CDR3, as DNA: TGTGCCAGTAGTATCTCCCCAGGACTAGCGGGAGGGCCCAACGAGCAGTACTTC.

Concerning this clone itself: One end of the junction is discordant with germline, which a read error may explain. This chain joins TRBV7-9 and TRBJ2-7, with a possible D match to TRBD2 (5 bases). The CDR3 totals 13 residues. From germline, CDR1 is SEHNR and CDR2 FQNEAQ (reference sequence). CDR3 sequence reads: CSSSYSGAYEQYF. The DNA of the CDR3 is TGTTCCAGCAGCTACAGCGGAGCATACGAGCAGTACTTC.